Presented here are 18 T cell receptor beta chains from one specimen sequenced in a study of cytomegalovirus exposure and HLA in healthy donors. Clones were read by immunoSEQ multiplex PCR, and TCRdb kept only the in-frame ones, dropping some. The repertoire includes some 180,000 clones, roughly 86% of them detected once, and about 7.7% sits in the top ten. The sequenced sample was PBMCs. The receptors were sampled from a young man in good health and CMV-seropositive.

The rearrangement joins TRBV4-1 to TRBJ1-1, with a tentative D call TRBD1 (5 bases). Trimming cost V 4 bases and J 6 bases, with 12 bases left between them. The CDR3 contains 13 residues. Looked up from germline, CDR1 is MGHRA and CDR2 is YSYEKL. This CDR3 is CASSPSGLPEAFF. Here the CDR3 DNA reads TGCGCCAGCAGCCCATCGGGACTTCCTGAAGCTTTCTTT.

The chain combines TRBV19 with TRBJ1-4; 11 nucleotides match TRBD1. Trimming removed 6 bases from V and 10 bases from J; junction bases left unmatched: 13. The CDR3 is made up of 16 amino acids. The germline gives CDR1 LNHDA, CDR2 SQIVND (reference sequence). The DNA for the CDR3 is TGTGCCAGTAGCACCATCCGTGCGGGACAGGGGGGAAAACTGTTTTTT. This codes for CASSTIRAGQGGKLFF.

This chain uses TRBV7-9 with TRBJ1-1; D may be TRBD1 (6 bases). The CDR3 has 15 residues. V lost 4 bases and J lost 0, with 12 bases in between. Germline values: CDR1 SEHNR, CDR2 FQNEAQ (reference sequence). CDR3 amino acids: CASSWGARVNTEAFF. The CDR3 DNA sequence: TGTGCCAGCAGCTGGGGGGCGCGGGTGAACACTGAAGCTTTCTTT.

The V gene is TRBV2, the J gene TRBJ2-7; 8 positions agree with TRBD1. The CDR3 has 13 residues. CDR1 is SNHLY, CDR2 FYNNEI, per germline. V shed 7 bases and J 10 bases; nucleotides not matched to a gene: 12. The CDR3 coding sequence is TGTGCCAGCACCGGACAGGGCCCGGATGAACAGTACTTC. As protein: CASTGQGPDEQYF. The variable domain in full, with the rest retrieved from reference TRBV2 and TRBJ2-7, is EPEVTQTPSHQVTQMGQEVILRCVPISNHLYFYWYRQILGQKVEFLVSFYNNEISEKSEIFDDQFSVERPDGSNFTLKIRSTKLEDSAMYFCASTGQGPDEQYFGPGTRLTVT.

The V gene is TRBV9, the J gene TRBJ2-7; 9 nucleotides line up with TRBD2. This CDR3 region has 16 residues. The germline gives CDR1 SGDLS, CDR2 YYNGEE. J gave up 2 bases and V 0 bases, and 6 bases lay outside the gene matches. The CDR3 DNA reads as TGTGCCAGCAGCGTAGCCTCCGGGACTAGCCCCTACGAGCAGTACTTC. Translated: CASSVASGTSPYEQYF. Combining the CDR3 with reference TRBV9 and TRBJ2-7 gives the whole variable domain DSGVTQTPKHLITATGQRVTLRCSPRSGDLSVYWYQQSLDQGLQFLIQYYNGEERAKGNILERFSAQQFPDLHSELNLSSLELGDSALYFCASSVASGTSPYEQYFGPGTRLTVT.

The chain is built from TRBV27 and TRBJ2-3; D gene ambiguous. The CDR3 is 11 amino acids. V lost 4 bases and J lost 6, with 5 bases in between. CDR1 and CDR2 (germline): MNHEY, SMNVEV (reference sequence). The CDR3 sequence is CASSWADTQYF. The CDR3 DNA is TGTGCCAGCAGTTGGGCGGATACGCAGTATTTT.

The rearrangement joins TRBV6-1 to TRBJ2-1; a possible D gene is TRBD1 (6 bases). CDR1 MNHNS and CDR2 SASEGT come from the germline V gene. The CDR3 covers 16 residues. V was trimmed by 6 bases and J by 6 bases, leaving 21 bases between them. The CDR3: CASSEPGHSALNEQFF. In DNA, the CDR3 is TGTGCCAGCAGCGAACCGGGACACTCGGCCCTCAATGAGCAGTTCTTC.

This clone was recorded once. The chain combines TRBV28 with TRBJ2-7, with 7 bases identical to TRBD1. There are 12 residues in the CDR3. The germline V gene encodes CDR1 MDHEN and CDR2 SYDVKM. The J segment lost 2 bases and the V segment lost 9 bases, leaving 4 bases of the junction unmatched. The CDR3 protein is CASTGVPYEQYF. In DNA, the CDR3 is TGTGCCAGTACAGGGGTTCCCTACGAGCAGTACTTC.

The chain carries TRBV9 and TRBJ2-7; unclear D gene. V gave up 0 bases and J gave up 5 bases, with 12 bases separating them. The V gene's germline CDR1 is SGDLS and CDR2 YYNGEE. This CDR3 spans 14 amino acids. The CDR3 DNA reads as TGTGCCAGCAGCGTAGCTGTAGGGCCCAACGAGCAGTACTTC. This codes for CASSVAVGPNEQYF.

V and J are TRBV7-2 and TRBJ2-7; TRBD2 matches 10 bases. The CDR3 runs to 15 residues. J was trimmed by 4 bases and V by 5 bases; bases with no gene match: 8. Germline lookup yields CDR1 SGHTA and CDR2 FQGNSA. CDR3 loop: CASSQLAGVNYEQYF. DNA of the CDR3: TGTGCCAGCAGCCAGCTAGCGGGAGTTAATTACGAGCAGTACTTC. The variable domain in full, with the rest retrieved from reference TRBV7-2 and TRBJ2-7, is GAGVSQSPSNKVTEKGKDVELRCDPISGHTALYWYRQSLGQGLEFLIYFQGNSAPDKSGLPSDRFSAERTGGSVSTLTIQRTQQEDSAVYLCASSQLAGVNYEQYFGPGTRLTVT.

The V call is TRBV6-1, the J call TRBJ2-5; weak D call: TRBD2 (7 bases). Germline values: CDR1 MNHNS, CDR2 SASEGT. The CDR3 consists of 14 residues. V was trimmed by 2 bases and J by 7 bases, leaving 14 bases between them. The CDR3 nucleotides are TGTGCCAGCAGTGAATGGGGGGGCAGCGGGACCCAGTACTTC. It specifies CASSEWGGSGTQYF.

This clone was detected a few times. The chain links TRBV9 to TRBJ1-6; tentatively, D is TRBD1 (6 bases). The CDR3 is made up of 16 amino acids. Trimming took off 0 bases at V and 9 bases at J, with 16 bases between the two ends. Germline values: CDR1 SGDLS, CDR2 YYNGEE. The CDR3 loop reads CASSVAPGGGGSPLHF. In DNA form, the CDR3 reads TGTGCCAGCAGCGTAGCCCCCGGGGGGGGCGGTTCACCCCTCCACTTT.

This clone was seen once. The rearrangement uses TRBV5-1 and TRBJ1-1, with D unresolved. CDR1 SGHRS and CDR2 YFSETQ come from the germline V gene. The CDR3 consists of 13 residues. Trimming removed 3 bases from V and 2 bases from J, with 8 bases in between. CDR3 sequence reads: CASSSGSNTEAFF. Written as DNA, the CDR3 is TGCGCCAGCAGCTCGGGTTCAAACACTGAAGCTTTCTTT.

The chain carries TRBV7-2 and TRBJ2-7; 12 nucleotides line up with TRBD2. V lost 0 bases and J lost 3; bases outside the gene matches: 9. Per germline, CDR1 SGHTA and CDR2 FQGNSA. The CDR3 runs to 18 residues. CDR3 DNA: TGTGCCAGCAGCTTAGCGAGAACTAGCGGGGGGCTGAGCTACGAGCAGTACTTC. Translated, it gives CASSLARTSGGLSYEQYF.

The V call is TRBV11-1, the J call TRBJ2-1; maybe TRBD2 (6 bases). CDR3 length equals 16 residues. CDR1 SGHAT and CDR2 FQDESV come from the germline V gene (reference sequence). Trimming took 5 bases from V and 2 from J, leaving 16 bases between them. The CDR3 nucleotides read TGTGCCAGCAGCCCTCTGCGGGGACGTCCCTACAATGAGCAGTTCTTC. Translation gives CASSPLRGRPYNEQFF.

The chain combines TRBV27 with TRBJ2-3, with TRBD1 matching 9 bases. The CDR3 loop spans 15 amino acids. V was clipped by 3 bases and J by 7 bases; unmatched bases: 8. Germline V CDR1 and CDR2: MNHEY, SMNVEV (reference sequence). The CDR3 DNA sequence: TGTGCCAGCAGTTTGGGACAGGGCCTCGTATATACGCAGTATTTT. Its translation: CASSLGQGLVYTQYF.

The V gene is TRBV11-2, the J gene TRBJ1-2; D not resolved. Germline V lookup: CDR1 SGHAT, CDR2 FQNNGV. Trimming stripped 5 bases from V and 5 bases from J, with 9 bases between. This CDR3 spans 12 amino acids. CDR3 nucleotides: TGTGCCAGCAGCACGGAAGATTATGGCTACACCTTC. This gives the protein CASSTEDYGYTF.

This rearrangement joins TRBV27 to TRBJ2-1, with D tentatively TRBD2 (6 bases). The germline CDR1 and CDR2 sequences are MNHEY and SMNVEV (reference sequence). This CDR3 region has 13 residues. The V end was cut by 7 bases, the J end by 5 bases, with 12 bases between. This chain's CDR3 is CASNLRGNNEQFF. The DNA for the CDR3 is TGTGCCAGCAACCTCCGGGGGAACAATGAGCAGTTCTTC.